This T cell receptor (beta chain) derives from a study of immune cell composition in non-small cell lung cancer. The study's findings and limits: Clones >0.5% enriched in tumour were rarer in adenocarcinoma (around 35%) than squamous (75%).

Per germline, CDR1 KGHSH and CDR2 LQKENI. V trimming: 4 bases; J trimming: 0 bases; junction bases outside the gene matches: 3. This CDR3 spans 15 amino acids. For this clone: Its matching antigen is unknown.

The repertoire was sequenced with immunoSEQ multiplex PCR; TCRdb's copy has only in-frame clones and lacks some. The sample gives over 4,500 clones, 65% to 80% of which show up once; roughly 21% is in the top ten. V gene TRBV18 combines with J gene TRBJ2-1; 7 bases align to TRBD1. The clonotype comes from a human donor with non-small cell lung cancer. Sequenced material: lung tumor tissue. CDR3 sequence reads: CASSRWDSSYNEQFF. Written as DNA, the CDR3 is TGTGCCAGCTCACGGTGGGACAGCTCCTACAATGAGCAGTTCTTC.